These 4 T cell receptor beta chains share one sample of origin, sequenced in a study of cytomegalovirus exposure and HLA in healthy donors. Data came from immunoSEQ multiplex PCR; TCRdb stores just in-frame clones and leaves some out. The table has hundreds of thousands of clones, around 87% seen once. The specimen was PBMCs. These TCRs come from a woman younger than 35 in good health and CMV-seronegative.

The chain employs TRBV15 and TRBJ2-7; D might be TRBD1 (5 bases). In germline, CDR1 is LNHNV, CDR2 YYDKDF (reference sequence). V shed 7 bases and J shed 0 bases, with 10 bases lying between them. The CDR3 runs 13 residues. The CDR3 nucleotides are TGTGCCACCAAGTCCAGGGACTCCTACGAGCAGTACTTC. This translates into CATKSRDSYEQYF.

The chain links TRBV4-1 to TRBJ2-5; maybe TRBD2 (5 bases). The CDR3 is 15 amino acids. The germline CDR1 and CDR2 sequences are MGHRA and YSYEKL. V was pared by 1 base and J by 5 bases, with 14 bases between. The chain's CDR3 is CASSQGLAPRETQYF. Here the CDR3 DNA reads TGCGCCAGCAGCCAAGGTCTAGCACCGCGGGAGACCCAGTACTTC.

CDR3 DNA: TGTGCCTGGAGTCCTAACGGACAGTCTGGCTACACCTTC. Protein sequence: CAWSPNGQSGYTF. The chain carries TRBV30 and TRBJ1-2, with D possibly TRBD1 on 6 matching bases. Germline V CDR1 and CDR2: GTSNPN, SVGIG (reference sequence). This CDR3 contains 13 residues. The ends were cut back, 2 bases at V and 7 bases at J, with 14 bases in the middle.

This chain joins TRBV7-6 and TRBJ2-2; tentative D call: TRBD2 (6 bases). This CDR3 has 16 residues. The germline gives CDR1 SGHVS, CDR2 FNYEAQ. V was clipped by 1 base and J by 4 bases, with 13 bases between them. The CDR3 bases are TGTGCCAGCAGCTTAGAGGCGGGGTCCCTCACCGGGGAGCTGTTTTTT. Amino acid sequence: CASSLEAGSLTGELFF.